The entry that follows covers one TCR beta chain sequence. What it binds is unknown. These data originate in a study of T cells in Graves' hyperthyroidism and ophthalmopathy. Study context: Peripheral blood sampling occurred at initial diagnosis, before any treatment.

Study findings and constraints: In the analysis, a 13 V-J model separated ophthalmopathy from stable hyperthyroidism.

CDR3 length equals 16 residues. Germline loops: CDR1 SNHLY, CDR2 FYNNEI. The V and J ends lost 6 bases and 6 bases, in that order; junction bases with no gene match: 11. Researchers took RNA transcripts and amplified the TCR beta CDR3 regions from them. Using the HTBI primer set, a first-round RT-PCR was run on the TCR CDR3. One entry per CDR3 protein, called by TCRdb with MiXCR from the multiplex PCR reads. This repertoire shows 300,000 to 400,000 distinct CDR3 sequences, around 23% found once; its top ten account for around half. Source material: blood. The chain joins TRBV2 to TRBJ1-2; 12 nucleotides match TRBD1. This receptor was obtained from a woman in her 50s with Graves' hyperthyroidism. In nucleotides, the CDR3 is TGTGCCAGCAGGGTGGGACAGGGGGCGCAAAAAGATGGCTACACCTTC. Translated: CASRVGQGAQKDGYTF.